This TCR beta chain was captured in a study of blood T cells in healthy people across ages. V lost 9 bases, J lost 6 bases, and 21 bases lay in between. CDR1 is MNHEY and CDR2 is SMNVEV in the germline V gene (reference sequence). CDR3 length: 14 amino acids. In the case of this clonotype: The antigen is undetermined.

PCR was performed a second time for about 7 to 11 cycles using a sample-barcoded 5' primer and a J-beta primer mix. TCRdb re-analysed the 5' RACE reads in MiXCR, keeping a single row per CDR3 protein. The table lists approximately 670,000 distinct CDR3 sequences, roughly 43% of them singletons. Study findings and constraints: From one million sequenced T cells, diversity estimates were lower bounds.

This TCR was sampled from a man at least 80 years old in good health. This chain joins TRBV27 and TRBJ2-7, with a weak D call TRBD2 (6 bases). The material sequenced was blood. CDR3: CARVRGGPLSEQYF. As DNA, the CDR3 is TGTGCCAGGGTACGAGGAGGGCCTCTATCCGAGCAGTACTTC.